The next 21 T cell receptor beta chains were all read from a single sample in a study of OX40 agonist ivuxolimab in advanced cancers. Libraries were built with the immunoSEQ multiplex PCR assay. In its TCRdb copy, this immuneACCESS table keeps in-frame sequences only and misses some clones. Where compared with another copy, unresolved V genes explain less than half of these, and the others have no known cause. Present in this sample are around 25,000 clones, 83% of which were seen just once. Jointly, the top ten make up under 9.5% of the sample. The sequencing here drew on CD4+ or CD8+ T cells sorted from blood, taken in a trial of the OX40 agonist ivuxolimab. The receptors were gathered from an adult with an advanced solid tumor such as melanoma, head and neck, liver or kidney cancer.

This sequence joins TRBV4-1 and TRBJ2-3, with D unclear. The germline V and J ends were trimmed by 0 bases and 5 bases, with 12 bases remaining between them. The CDR3 consists of 15 residues. Germline CDR1 MGHRA, CDR2 YSYEKL. CDR3 in DNA: TGCGCCAGCAGCCAAGAGGTCCGGGTTCAAGATACGCAGTATTTT. It codes for CASSQEVRVQDTQYF.

V is TRBV28 and J is TRBJ1-2; D unclear. Germline V gene data show CDR1 as MDHEN and CDR2 as SYDVKM. Trimming shortened V by 5 bases and J by 7 bases, and 17 bases separated the two germline ends. The CDR3 extends over 14 amino acids. CDR3 DNA sequence: TGTGCCAGCAGTACCCCCCGAGGGCTGAGTGGCTACACCTTC. Its translation is CASSTPRGLSGYTF.

This sequence joins TRBV13 and TRBJ1-1, with D possibly TRBD1 on 5 matching bases. The CDR3 spans 16 residues. V lost 5 bases and J 0 bases, leaving 16 bases between the germline ends. Germline assignment: CDR1 PRHDT and CDR2 FYEKMQ (reference sequence). CDR3 DNA sequence: TGTGCCAGCAGCCCACCCCAGGGAGAAATGAACACTGAAGCTTTCTTT. Its translation is CASSPPQGEMNTEAFF. Together with reference TRBV13 and TRBJ1-1, the CDR3 gives the full variable domain: AAGVIQSPRHLIKEKRETATLKCYPIPRHDTVYWYQQGPGQDPQFLISFYEKMQSDKGSIPDRFSAQQFSDYHSELNMSSLELGDSALYFCASSPPQGEMNTEAFFGQGTRLTVV.

The chain recombines TRBV6-5 with TRBJ2-3; D is possibly TRBD1 (6 bases). Germline-derived CDR1 and CDR2 are MNHEY and SVGAGI. V lost 0 bases to trimming and J lost 0 bases, with 7 bases between them. The CDR3 extends over 15 amino acids. The CDR3 is CASSYSDSSTDTQYF. The CDR3 nucleotides are TGTGCCAGCAGTTACTCGGACAGCAGCACAGATACGCAGTATTTT.

This chain links TRBV9 with TRBJ2-7, with D possibly matching TRBD1 (6 bases). The CDR3 spans 15 residues. Trimming stripped 0 bases from V and 0 bases from J, with 10 bases between. CDR1 is SGDLS and CDR2 is YYNGEE in the germline V gene. CDR3 in DNA: TGTGCCAGCAGCGTAGGGGACACTAACTCCTACGAGCAGTACTTC. Its translation is CASSVGDTNSYEQYF. Full variable domain (missing parts from reference TRBV9 and TRBJ2-7): DSGVTQTPKHLITATGQRVTLRCSPRSGDLSVYWYQQSLDQGLQFLIQYYNGEERAKGNILERFSAQQFPDLHSELNLSSLELGDSALYFCASSVGDTNSYEQYFGPGTRLTVT.

This clone has more than one count but fewer than ten. The chain joins TRBV6-5 to TRBJ1-1; no firm D call. With 0 bases removed from V and 0 bases from J, the gap between germline ends came to 11 bases. This CDR3 comprises 16 residues. Per the germline V gene, CDR1 is MNHEY and CDR2 is SVGAGI. In nucleotides, the CDR3 is TGTGCCAGCAGTTACTCGAGGCAGCTAATGAACACTGAAGCTTTCTTT. Translating it yields CASSYSRQLMNTEAFF.

The V and J genes are TRBV12-5 and TRBJ1-1, with a possible D match to TRBD1 (6 bases). The V and J ends lost 2 bases and 4 bases respectively, with 11 bases between them. CDR3 length: 14 residues. CDR1 is LGHNT and CDR2 is FRNRAP in the germline V gene. DNA for the CDR3: TGTGCTAGTGGTTTGAACAGAGGGGGCACTGAAGCTTTCTTT. This codes for CASGLNRGGTEAFF.

The chain joins TRBV27 to TRBJ1-1; D is unclear. The CDR3 contains 14 residues. In germline, CDR1 is MNHEY, CDR2 SMNVEV (reference sequence). Trimming removed 4 bases at V and 1 base at J, with 10 bases between. The CDR3 DNA reads TGTGCCAGCAGTTGGTCACTGGAGAACACTGAAGCTTTCTTT. Protein product: CASSWSLENTEAFF.

The chain carries TRBV7-9 and TRBJ2-7; no clear D. CDR3 length: 14 residues. Trimming removed 5 bases at V and 2 bases at J, with 13 bases between. Germline V gives CDR1 SEHNR, CDR2 FQNEAQ (reference sequence). Written as DNA, the CDR3 is TGTGCCAGCAGCCACGAGAAACAGACCTACGAGCAGTACTTC. Residues: CASSHEKQTYEQYF.

The V gene is TRBV19, the J gene TRBJ1-2; the match to TRBD1 covers 7 bases. Germline trimming cut 3 bases from V and 3 bases from J; bases unmatched to any gene: 7. This CDR3 has 15 residues. The germline CDR1 and CDR2 sequences are LNHDA and SQIVND (reference sequence). This CDR3 is CASSIGTARDYGYTF. The CDR3 nucleotides are TGTGCCAGTAGTATTGGGACAGCGAGGGACTATGGCTACACCTTC.

The CDR3 DNA is TGTGCCAGCAGCAAGGGAGCGGGGGGGTACCAAGAGACCCAGTACTTC. It translates to CASSKGAGGYQETQYF. J is TRBJ2-5 and V is TRBV7-6; 10 bases agree with TRBD2. The junction had 6 bases not matched to a gene; V was cut back by 5 bases and J by 0 bases. Looked up from germline, CDR1 is SGHVS and CDR2 is FNYEAQ. The CDR3 has 16 residues.

V usage is TRBV27 and J usage is TRBJ2-3; D unclear. The CDR3 extends over 14 amino acids. V shed 1 base and J shed 5 bases, with 10 bases lying between them. Per germline, CDR1 MNHEY and CDR2 SMNVEV (reference sequence). The CDR3 here is CASSLYRRGDTQYF. The DNA for the CDR3 is TGTGCCAGCAGTTTATACCGCCGCGGAGATACGCAGTATTTT.

This chain connects TRBV14 to TRBJ1-1; 11 bases align to TRBD1. Germline CDR1 and CDR2: SGHDN and FVKESK. The CDR3 spans 15 residues. Unmatched junction bases numbered 9, after V lost 4 bases and J lost 8 bases. The CDR3 DNA is TGTGCCAGCAGCCCACTTGGGACAGGGGGGACCGAAGCTTTCTTT. Translation gives CASSPLGTGGTEAFF.

The V and J genes are TRBV4-3 and TRBJ1-2; D perhaps matches TRBD1 (6 bases). From germline, CDR1 is LGHNA and CDR2 YSLEER. Trimming removed 0 bases at V and 7 bases at J, with 18 bases between. The CDR3 totals 16 residues. The DNA for the CDR3 is TGCGCCAGCAGCCAAGATGGCACAGGGAGGATGTTTGGCTACACCTTC. Its protein is CASSQDGTGRMFGYTF.

In this sample, this clone turned up once. The rearrangement links TRBV7-9 to TRBJ1-1, with 7 bases aligning to TRBD1. This CDR3 region has 14 residues. The J segment lost 4 bases and the V segment lost 6 bases, leaving 8 bases of the junction unmatched. Germline V CDR1 and CDR2: SEHNR, FQNEAQ (reference sequence). The CDR3 DNA reads as TGTGCCAGCAGACACACAGGGGAGTTCACTGAAGCTTTCTTT. The encoded protein is CASRHTGEFTEAFF. Together with reference TRBV7-9 and TRBJ1-1, the CDR3 gives the full variable domain: DTGVSQNPRHKITKRGQNVTFRCDPISEHNRLYWYRQTLGQGPEFLTYFQNEAQLEKSRLLSDRFSAERPKGSFSTLEIQRTEQGDSAMYLCASRHTGEFTEAFFGQGTRLTVV.

Here the CDR3 reads CASNGLQETQYF. The CDR3 nucleotides read TGTGCCAGCAACGGTTTACAAGAGACCCAGTACTTC. V is TRBV6-1 and J is TRBJ2-5; D is ambiguous. The length of the CDR3 is 12 residues. V shed 7 bases and J shed 2 bases, with 8 bases lying between them. Germline CDR1 MNHNS, CDR2 SASEGT.

This rearrangement joins TRBV7-9 to TRBJ2-5; TRBD2 aligns across 8 bases. CDR1 and CDR2 (germline): SEHNR, FQNEAQ (reference sequence). The CDR3 runs to 14 residues. V was clipped by 0 bases and J by 5 bases; unmatched bases: 2. CDR3 sequence: CASSLARGVETQYF. CDR3 coding DNA: TGTGCCAGCAGCTTAGCGCGGGGGGTGGAGACCCAGTACTTC.

This rearrangement joins TRBV13 to TRBJ2-3; TRBD2 agrees at 8 bases. Germline lookup yields CDR1 PRHDT and CDR2 FYEKMQ (reference sequence). The CDR3 runs to 15 residues. V lost 5 bases and J lost 3; bases outside the gene matches: 7. This chain's CDR3 is CASSLSGGETDTQYF. The CDR3 region has the DNA TGTGCCAGCAGCCTAAGCGGGGGAGAAACAGATACGCAGTATTTT.

This chain links TRBV5-6 with TRBJ2-7; 7 nucleotides line up with TRBD1. The V and J ends lost 0 bases and 3 bases, in that order; junction bases with no gene match: 3. This CDR3 region has 14 residues. Germline V CDR1 and CDR2: SGHDT, YYEEEE. The CDR3 sequence is CASSLGQGSYEQYF. As DNA, the CDR3 is TGTGCCAGCAGCTTGGGACAGGGAAGCTACGAGCAGTACTTC.

The gene calls are TRBV7-9 and TRBJ2-1, with 9 bases lining up with TRBD2. Per the germline V gene, CDR1 is SEHNR and CDR2 is FQNEAQ (reference sequence). The V and J ends lost 5 bases and 3 bases, in that order; junction bases with no gene match: 5. The CDR3 has 15 amino acids. The CDR3 region is CASSPLAGRYNEQFF. CDR3 nucleotides: TGTGCCAGCAGCCCTCTAGCGGGGCGCTACAATGAGCAGTTCTTC. Full variable domain (missing parts from reference TRBV7-9 and TRBJ2-1): DTGVSQNPRHKITKRGQNVTFRCDPISEHNRLYWYRQTLGQGPEFLTYFQNEAQLEKSRLLSDRFSAERPKGSFSTLEIQRTEQGDSAMYLCASSPLAGRYNEQFFGPGTRLTVL.

The rearrangement links TRBV29-1 to TRBJ1-2, with unresolved D. Germline lookup yields CDR1 SQVTM and CDR2 ANQGSEA. The V end was cut by 6 bases, the J end by 2 bases, with 7 bases between. CDR3 length: 11 residues. The chain's CDR3 is CSVPENYGYTF. DNA for the CDR3: TGCAGCGTCCCCGAGAACTATGGCTACACCTTC.